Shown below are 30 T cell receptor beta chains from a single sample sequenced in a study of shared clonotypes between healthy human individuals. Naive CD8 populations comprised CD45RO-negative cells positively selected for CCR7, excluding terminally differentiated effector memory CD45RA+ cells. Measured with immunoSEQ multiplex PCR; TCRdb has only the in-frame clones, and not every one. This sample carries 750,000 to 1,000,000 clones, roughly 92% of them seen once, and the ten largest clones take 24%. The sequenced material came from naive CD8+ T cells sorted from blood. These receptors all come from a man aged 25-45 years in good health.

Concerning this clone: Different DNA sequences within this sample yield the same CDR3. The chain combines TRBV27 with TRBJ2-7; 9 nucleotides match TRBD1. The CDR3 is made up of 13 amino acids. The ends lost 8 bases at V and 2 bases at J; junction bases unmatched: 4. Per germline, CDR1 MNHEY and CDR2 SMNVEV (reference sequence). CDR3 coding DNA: TGTGCCAGCTCCAGGGACAGGGCCTACGAGCAGTACTTC. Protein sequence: CASSRDRAYEQYF.

In DNA form, the CDR3 reads TGTGCCAGAGGGTACGAGCAGTACTTC. Encoded protein: CARGYEQYF. The chain links TRBV6-4 to TRBJ2-7; D unclear. V was pared by 9 bases and J by 4 bases, with 4 bases between. The CDR3 covers 9 residues. Germline assignment: CDR1 MRHNA and CDR2 SNTAGT.

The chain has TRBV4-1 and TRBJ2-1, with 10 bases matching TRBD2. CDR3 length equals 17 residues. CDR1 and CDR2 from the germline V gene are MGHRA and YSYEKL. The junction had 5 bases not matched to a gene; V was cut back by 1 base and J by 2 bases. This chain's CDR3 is CASSQGPLAGAYNEQFF. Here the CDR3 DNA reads TGCGCCAGCAGCCAAGGCCCTCTAGCGGGAGCCTACAATGAGCAGTTCTTC.

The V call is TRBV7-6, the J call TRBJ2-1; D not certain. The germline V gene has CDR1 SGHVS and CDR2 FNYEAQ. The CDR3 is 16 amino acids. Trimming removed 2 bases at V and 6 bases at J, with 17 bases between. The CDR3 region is CASSLFALDVFNEQFF. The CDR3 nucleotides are TGTGCCAGCAGCTTATTCGCTCTAGACGTTTTCAATGAGCAGTTCTTC.

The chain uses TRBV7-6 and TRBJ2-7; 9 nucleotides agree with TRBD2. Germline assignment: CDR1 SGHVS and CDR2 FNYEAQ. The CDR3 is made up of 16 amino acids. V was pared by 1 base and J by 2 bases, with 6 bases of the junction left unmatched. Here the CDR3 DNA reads TGTGCCAGCAGCTTAGAGCCTAGCGGGAATACCTACGAGCAGTACTTC. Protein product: CASSLEPSGNTYEQYF. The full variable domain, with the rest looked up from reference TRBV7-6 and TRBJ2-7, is GAGVSQSPRYKVTKRGQDVALRCDPISGHVSLYWYRQALGQGPEFLTYFNYEAQQDKSGLPNDRFSAERPEGSISTLTIQRTEQRDSAMYRCASSLEPSGNTYEQYFGPGTRLTVT.

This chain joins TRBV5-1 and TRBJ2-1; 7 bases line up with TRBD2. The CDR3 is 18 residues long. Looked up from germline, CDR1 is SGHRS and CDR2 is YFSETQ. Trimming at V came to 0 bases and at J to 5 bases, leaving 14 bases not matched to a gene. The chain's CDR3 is CASSLEDRDYQPHNEQFF. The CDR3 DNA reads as TGCGCCAGCAGCTTGGAAGACCGGGACTATCAACCTCACAATGAGCAGTTCTTC. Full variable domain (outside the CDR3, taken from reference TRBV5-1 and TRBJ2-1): KAGVTQTPRYLIKTRGQQVTLSCSPISGHRSVSWYQQTPGQGLQFLFEYFSETQRNKGNFPGRFSGRQFSNSRSEMNVSTLELGDSALYLCASSLEDRDYQPHNEQFFGPGTRLTVL.

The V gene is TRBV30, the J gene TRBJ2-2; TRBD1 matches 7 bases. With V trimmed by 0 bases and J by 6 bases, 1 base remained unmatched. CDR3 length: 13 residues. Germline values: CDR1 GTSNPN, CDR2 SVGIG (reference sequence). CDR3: CAWSVTGPGELFF. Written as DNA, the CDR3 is TGTGCCTGGAGTGTGACAGGGCCCGGGGAGCTGTTTTTT.

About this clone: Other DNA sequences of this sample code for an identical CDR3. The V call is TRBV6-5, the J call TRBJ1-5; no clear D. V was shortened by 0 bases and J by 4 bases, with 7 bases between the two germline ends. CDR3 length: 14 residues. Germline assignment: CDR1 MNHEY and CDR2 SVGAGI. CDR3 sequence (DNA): TGTGCCAGCAGTTACTCGGGCAGAAATCAGCCCCAGCATTTT. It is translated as CASSYSGRNQPQHF.

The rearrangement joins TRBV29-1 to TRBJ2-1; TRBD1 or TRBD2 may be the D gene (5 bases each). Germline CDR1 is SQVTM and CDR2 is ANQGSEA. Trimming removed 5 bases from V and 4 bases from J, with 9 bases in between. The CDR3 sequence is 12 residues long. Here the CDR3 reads CSVSGAYNEQFF. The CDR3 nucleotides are TGCAGCGTTTCCGGGGCATACAATGAGCAGTTCTTC.

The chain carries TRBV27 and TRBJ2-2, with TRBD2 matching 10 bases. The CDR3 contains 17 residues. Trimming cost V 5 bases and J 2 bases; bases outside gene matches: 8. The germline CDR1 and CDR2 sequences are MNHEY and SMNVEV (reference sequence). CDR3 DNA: TGTGCCAGCAGTCCAACGGGACTAGCGCTTAACACCGGGGAGCTGTTTTTT. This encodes CASSPTGLALNTGELFF.

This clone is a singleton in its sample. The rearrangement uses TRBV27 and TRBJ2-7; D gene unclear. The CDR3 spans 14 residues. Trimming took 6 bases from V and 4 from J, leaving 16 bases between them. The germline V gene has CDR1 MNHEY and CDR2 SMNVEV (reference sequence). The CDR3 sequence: CASSSTWGSYEQYF. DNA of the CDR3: TGTGCCAGCAGCTCGACCTGGGGTAGTTACGAGCAGTACTTC.

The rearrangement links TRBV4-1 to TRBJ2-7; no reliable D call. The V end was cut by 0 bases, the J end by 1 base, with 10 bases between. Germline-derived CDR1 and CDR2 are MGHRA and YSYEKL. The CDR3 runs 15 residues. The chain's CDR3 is CASSQDPASSYEQYF. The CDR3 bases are TGCGCCAGCAGCCAAGATCCTGCCAGTTCCTACGAGCAGTACTTC.

The chain's CDR3 is CASSVDDDTQYF. The CDR3 bases are TGTGCCAGCAGCGTAGATGACGATACGCAGTATTTT. This chain joins TRBV9 and TRBJ2-3; no clear D. From germline, CDR1 is SGDLS and CDR2 YYNGEE. V was shortened by 0 bases and J by 6 bases, with 5 bases between the two germline ends. The CDR3 is made up of 12 amino acids.

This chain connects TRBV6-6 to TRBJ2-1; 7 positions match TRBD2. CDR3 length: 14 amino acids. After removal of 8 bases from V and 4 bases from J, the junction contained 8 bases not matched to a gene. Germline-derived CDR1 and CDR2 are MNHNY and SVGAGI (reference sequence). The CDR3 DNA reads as TGTGCCAGCGCACCACTGGGGGGGTACAATGAGCAGTTCTTC. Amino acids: CASAPLGGYNEQFF.

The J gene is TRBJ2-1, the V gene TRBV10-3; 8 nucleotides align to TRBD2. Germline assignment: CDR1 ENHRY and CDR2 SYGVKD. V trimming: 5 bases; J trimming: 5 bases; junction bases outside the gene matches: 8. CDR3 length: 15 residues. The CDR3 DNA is TGTGCCATCAGTACGGGGCGGGAGGCCGACAATGAGCAGTTCTTC. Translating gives CAISTGREADNEQFF.

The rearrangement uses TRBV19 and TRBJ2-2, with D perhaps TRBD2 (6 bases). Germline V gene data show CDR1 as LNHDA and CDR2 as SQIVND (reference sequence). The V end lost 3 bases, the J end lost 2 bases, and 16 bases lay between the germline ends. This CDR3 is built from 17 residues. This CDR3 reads CASSMEIAETNTGELFF. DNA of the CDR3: TGTGCCAGTAGTATGGAGATAGCGGAGACAAACACCGGGGAGCTGTTTTTT. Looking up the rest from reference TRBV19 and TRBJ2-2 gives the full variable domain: DGGITQSPKYLFRKEGQNVTLSCEQNLNHDAMYWYRQDPGQGLRLIYYSQIVNDFQKGDIAEGYSVSREKKESFPLTVTSAQKNPTAFYLCASSMEIAETNTGELFFGEGSRLTVL.

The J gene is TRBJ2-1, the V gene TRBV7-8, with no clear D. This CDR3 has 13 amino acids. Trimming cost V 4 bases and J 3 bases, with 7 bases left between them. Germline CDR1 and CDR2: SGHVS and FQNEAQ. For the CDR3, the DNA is TGTGCCAGCAGCTCAGGACGCTACAATGAGCAGTTCTTC. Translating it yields CASSSGRYNEQFF.

The CDR3 DNA reads TGTGCCAGCAGCTTAGTCAGGGGTCGGCGCGGGGCCGCTGAAGCTTTCTTT. This codes for CASSLVRGRRGAAEAFF. The chain couples TRBV7-8 to TRBJ1-1, with D tentatively TRBD1 (6 bases). Trimming left V 1 base short and J 6 bases short, with 21 bases between. CDR1 is SGHVS and CDR2 is FQNEAQ in the germline V gene. CDR3 size: 17 residues.

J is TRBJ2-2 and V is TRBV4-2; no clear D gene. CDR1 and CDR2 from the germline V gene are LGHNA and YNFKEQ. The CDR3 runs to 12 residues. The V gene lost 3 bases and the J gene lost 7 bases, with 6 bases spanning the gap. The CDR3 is CASSQMGGELFF. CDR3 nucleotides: TGTGCCAGCAGCCAGATGGGCGGGGAGCTGTTTTTT.

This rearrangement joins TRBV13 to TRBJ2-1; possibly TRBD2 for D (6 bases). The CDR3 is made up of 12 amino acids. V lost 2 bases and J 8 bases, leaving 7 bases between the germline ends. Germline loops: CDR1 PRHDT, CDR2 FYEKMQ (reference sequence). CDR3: CASSLRGYEQFF. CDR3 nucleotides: TGTGCCAGCAGCTTACGGGGGTATGAGCAGTTCTTC.

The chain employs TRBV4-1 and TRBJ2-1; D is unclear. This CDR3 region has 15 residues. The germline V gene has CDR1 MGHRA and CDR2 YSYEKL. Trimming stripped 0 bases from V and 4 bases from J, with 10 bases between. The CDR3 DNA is TGCGCCAGCAGCCAAGAGAACTCGGTATACAATGAGCAGTTCTTC. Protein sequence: CASSQENSVYNEQFF.

CDR3 nucleotides: TGTGCCAGCAGCTTAGTTCAGAAGACCCAGTACTTC. The encoded protein is CASSLVQKTQYF. The J gene is TRBJ2-5, the V gene TRBV7-4; D is ambiguous. V shed 1 base and J shed 6 bases, with 6 bases lying between them. The V gene's germline CDR1 is SGHVT and CDR2 SQSDAQ. The CDR3 is 12 amino acids.

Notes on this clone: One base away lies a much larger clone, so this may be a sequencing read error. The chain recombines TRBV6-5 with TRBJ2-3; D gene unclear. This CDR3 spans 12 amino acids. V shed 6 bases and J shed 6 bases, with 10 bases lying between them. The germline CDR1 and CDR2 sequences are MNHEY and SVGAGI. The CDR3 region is CASSLVGDTQYF. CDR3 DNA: TGTGCCAGCAGCTTAGTGGGGGATACGCAGTATTTT.

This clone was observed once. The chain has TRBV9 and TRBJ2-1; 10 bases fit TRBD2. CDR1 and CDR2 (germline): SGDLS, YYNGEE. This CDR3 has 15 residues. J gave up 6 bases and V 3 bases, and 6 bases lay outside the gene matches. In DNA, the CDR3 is TGTGCCAGCAGCGCTCTAGCGGGAGAAGGCAATGAGCAGTTCTTC. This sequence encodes CASSALAGEGNEQFF. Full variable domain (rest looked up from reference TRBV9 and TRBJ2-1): DSGVTQTPKHLITATGQRVTLRCSPRSGDLSVYWYQQSLDQGLQFLIQYYNGEERAKGNILERFSAQQFPDLHSELNLSSLELGDSALYFCASSALAGEGNEQFFGPGTRLTVL.

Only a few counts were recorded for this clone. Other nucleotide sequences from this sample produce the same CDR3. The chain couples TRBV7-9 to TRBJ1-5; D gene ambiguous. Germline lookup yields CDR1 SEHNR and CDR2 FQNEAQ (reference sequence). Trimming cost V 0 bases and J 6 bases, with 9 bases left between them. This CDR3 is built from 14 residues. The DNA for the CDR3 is TGTGCCAGCAGCTTAGCAGGACGAGGTCAGCCCCAGCATTTT. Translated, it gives CASSLAGRGQPQHF.

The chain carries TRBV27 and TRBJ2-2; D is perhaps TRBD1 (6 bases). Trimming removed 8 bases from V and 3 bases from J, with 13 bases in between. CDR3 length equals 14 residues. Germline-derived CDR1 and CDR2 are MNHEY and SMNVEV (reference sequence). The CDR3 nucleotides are TGTGCCAGCGCCCCGGGACAAGACACCGGGGAGCTGTTTTTT. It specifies CASAPGQDTGELFF.

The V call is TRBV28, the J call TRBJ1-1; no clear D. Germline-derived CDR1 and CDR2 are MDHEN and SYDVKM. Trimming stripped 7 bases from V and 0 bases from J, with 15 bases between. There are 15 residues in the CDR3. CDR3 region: CASTRPPPMNTEAFF. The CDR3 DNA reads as TGTGCCAGCACCCGACCGCCCCCCATGAACACTGAAGCTTTCTTT.

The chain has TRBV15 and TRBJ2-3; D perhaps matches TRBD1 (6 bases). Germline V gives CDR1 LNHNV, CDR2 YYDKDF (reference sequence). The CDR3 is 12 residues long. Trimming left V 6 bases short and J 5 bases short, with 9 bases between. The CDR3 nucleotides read TGTGCCACCAGTAACAGGGAAGATACGCAGTATTTT. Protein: CATSNREDTQYF.

In DNA, the CDR3 is TGTGCCAGCAGCGTAGCGGCTGGGGGGGTCCAAGAGACCCAGTACTTC. Amino acid sequence: CASSVAAGGVQETQYF. The genes are TRBV9 and TRBJ2-5; 7 nucleotides match TRBD2. The junction had 6 bases not matched to a gene; V was cut back by 0 bases and J by 1 base. The CDR3 contains 16 residues. Germline CDR1 is SGDLS and CDR2 is YYNGEE.

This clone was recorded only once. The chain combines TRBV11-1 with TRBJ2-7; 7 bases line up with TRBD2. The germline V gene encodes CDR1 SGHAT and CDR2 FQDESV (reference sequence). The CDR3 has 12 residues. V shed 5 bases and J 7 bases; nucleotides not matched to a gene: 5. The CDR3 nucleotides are TGTGCCAGCAGCGCAAGCGGGATTGAGCAGTACTTC. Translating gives CASSASGIEQYF. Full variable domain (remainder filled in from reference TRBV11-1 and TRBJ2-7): EAEVAQSPRYKITEKSQAVAFWCDPISGHATLYWYRQILGQGPELLVQFQDESVVDDSQLPKDRFSAERLKGVDSTLKIQPAELGDSAMYLCASSASGIEQYFGPGTRLTVT.